A single sample is the source of the 18 T cell receptor beta chains below, sequenced in a study of cytomegalovirus exposure and HLA in healthy donors. The primer mix had 60 Vbeta and 13 Jbeta primers. Data came from immunoSEQ multiplex PCR; TCRdb stores just in-frame clones and leaves some out. The sample consists of around 76,000 clones, over 60% of them appearing once. Sequencing was carried out using PBMCs. The receptor source for this set is a man aged 40-50 years in good health and CMV-seropositive.

The V and J genes are TRBV9 and TRBJ1-6, with D tentatively TRBD1 (6 bases). Germline V CDR1 and CDR2: SGDLS, YYNGEE. Trimming took 4 bases from V and 10 from J, leaving 12 bases between them. This CDR3 is built from 13 residues. The CDR3 DNA sequence: TGTGCCAGCAGCCCCGGACAGAACTCACCCCTCCACTTT. Protein product: CASSPGQNSPLHF.

The chain employs TRBV9 and TRBJ1-3; TRBD1 matches 7 bases. Germline loops: CDR1 SGDLS, CDR2 YYNGEE. The J segment lost 0 bases and the V segment lost 4 bases, leaving 7 bases of the junction unmatched. There are 16 residues in the CDR3. DNA of the CDR3: TGTGCCAGCAGCATAGGAGGGGACAGCTCTGGAAACACCATATATTTT. Translating it yields CASSIGGDSSGNTIYF.

This clone has more than one count but fewer than ten. This rearrangement joins TRBV4-3 to TRBJ2-1, with 8 bases identical to TRBD2. The CDR3 totals 15 residues. Germline values: CDR1 LGHNA, CDR2 YSLEER. The J segment lost 2 bases and the V segment lost 4 bases, leaving 4 bases of the junction unmatched. CDR3 in amino acids: CASSPLAGTYNEQFF. The CDR3 nucleotides read TGCGCCAGCAGCCCCTTAGCGGGGACCTACAATGAGCAGTTCTTC.

The chain joins TRBV29-1 to TRBJ1-4; 8 bases are shared with TRBD1. CDR1 is SQVTM, CDR2 ANQGSEA, per germline. The CDR3 length is 14 residues. Unmatched junction bases numbered 13, after V lost 6 bases and J lost 10 bases. The CDR3 sequence is CSVFAGTGGGKLFF. The CDR3 DNA sequence: TGCAGCGTCTTTGCCGGGACAGGTGGGGGAAAACTGTTTTTT.

The rearrangement links TRBV5-6 to TRBJ2-3; no firm D call. V lost 3 bases and J lost 6, with 8 bases in between. CDR1 and CDR2 (germline): SGHDT, YYEEEE. The CDR3 totals 12 residues. CDR3 nucleotides: TGTGCCAGCAGCTCCACAATCGATACGCAGTATTTT. It translates to CASSSTIDTQYF.

V gene TRBV5-8 combines with J gene TRBJ2-5; D is unresolved. Trimming cost V 0 bases and J 5 bases, with 14 bases left between them. CDR1 and CDR2 (germline): SGHTS, YDEGEE. This CDR3 is 15 amino acids long. The chain's CDR3 is CASSLGTTFRETQYF. As DNA, the CDR3 is TGTGCCAGCAGCTTGGGCACTACGTTCCGGGAGACCCAGTACTTC.

There are a few counts of this clone. The chain recombines TRBV6-5 with TRBJ1-2, with no clear D. CDR3 length equals 15 residues. The germline V gene has CDR1 MNHEY and CDR2 SVGAGI. Deletions cut 5 bases from V and 7 bases from J, with 20 bases between. CDR3 sequence: CASSTSGSGVRGYTF. CDR3 in DNA: TGTGCCAGCAGTACCTCGGGGTCCGGGGTCCGTGGCTACACCTTC.

The V gene is TRBV28, the J gene TRBJ2-7; 7 bases are shared with TRBD1. This CDR3 region has 14 residues. The ends lost 7 bases at V and 0 bases at J; junction bases unmatched: 6. Germline CDR1 is MDHEN and CDR2 is SYDVKM. The CDR3 reads CASKDRAISYEQYF. The CDR3 nucleotides read TGTGCCAGCAAAGACAGGGCGATCTCCTACGAGCAGTACTTC.

The chain recombines TRBV28 with TRBJ1-5; D is perhaps TRBD1 (5 bases). Looked up from germline, CDR1 is MDHEN and CDR2 is SYDVKM. CDR3 length: 15 amino acids. Trimming left V 5 bases short and J 9 bases short, with 20 bases between. The CDR3 here is CASSTVQGYVRPQHF. DNA for the CDR3: TGTGCCAGCAGTACTGTTCAGGGATATGTACGGCCCCAGCATTTT.

In this sample, this clone turned up once. The chain employs TRBV2 and TRBJ1-1; TRBD1 aligns across 8 bases. Germline CDR1 is SNHLY and CDR2 is FYNNEI. The CDR3 sequence is 14 residues long. V dropped 8 bases and J dropped 7; count of bases not matched to a gene: 12. CDR3 DNA sequence: TGTGCCAGCCGTACCGAGGCAGGGGGCCTTGAAGCTTTCTTT. It specifies CASRTEAGGLEAFF.

CDR3 region: CAWFWTGGINYGYTF. The DNA of the CDR3 is TGTGCCTGGTTCTGGACAGGGGGGATTAACTATGGCTACACCTTC. V gene TRBV30 combines with J gene TRBJ1-2; TRBD1 aligns across 10 bases. Per the germline V gene, CDR1 is GTSNPN and CDR2 is SVGIG (reference sequence). V lost 5 bases to trimming and J lost 1 base; unmatched junction nucleotides: 7. The CDR3 length is 15 residues.

This chain links TRBV30 with TRBJ1-4, with D possibly matching TRBD1 (6 bases). V gave up 3 bases and J gave up 4 bases, with 18 bases separating them. CDR1 is GTSNPN and CDR2 is SVGIG in the germline V gene (reference sequence). The length of the CDR3 is 16 residues. The CDR3 region is CAWRTTTGFGNEKLFF. In DNA, the CDR3 is TGTGCCTGGAGGACCACAACAGGGTTTGGTAATGAAAAACTGTTTTTT.

This sequence joins TRBV28 and TRBJ2-2; 9 nucleotides line up with TRBD1. This CDR3 is built from 15 residues. In germline, CDR1 is MDHEN, CDR2 SYDVKM. V lost 6 bases to trimming and J lost 8 bases; unmatched junction nucleotides: 10. The CDR3 here is CASSFPGDREGELFF. CDR3 nucleotide sequence: TGTGCCAGCAGCTTCCCCGGGGACAGGGAAGGGGAGCTGTTTTTT.

The J gene is TRBJ2-2, the V gene TRBV7-3; a weak D match, TRBD1 (5 bases). The CDR3 contains 15 residues. Trimming shortened V by 5 bases and J by 2 bases, and 12 bases separated the two germline ends. Germline CDR1 and CDR2: SGHTA and FQGTGA. The CDR3 is CASSPSRENTGELFF. CDR3 DNA sequence: TGTGCCAGCAGCCCTTCCAGGGAAAACACCGGGGAGCTGTTTTTT.

This chain connects TRBV4-1 to TRBJ1-1, with D possibly matching TRBD1 (6 bases). Germline V gene sequence: CDR1 MGHRA, CDR2 YSYEKL. The CDR3 is made up of 17 amino acids. The V gene lost 0 bases and the J gene lost 0 bases, with 14 bases spanning the gap. The CDR3 reads CASSQDPGGLMNTEAFF. Here the CDR3 DNA reads TGCGCCAGCAGCCAAGATCCTGGGGGCCTCATGAACACTGAAGCTTTCTTT.

The J gene is TRBJ2-3, the V gene TRBV4-2; TRBD2 agrees at 16 bases. The CDR3 spans 18 residues. V trimming: 5 bases; J trimming: 4 bases; junction bases outside the gene matches: 9. From germline, CDR1 is LGHNA and CDR2 YNFKEQ. In DNA form, the CDR3 reads TGTGCCAGCAGCGAAGGGACTAGCGGGGGGGCGGGGGCAGATACGCAGTATTTT. Encoded protein: CASSEGTSGGAGADTQYF.

The genes are TRBV28 and TRBJ2-5, with 7 bases aligning to TRBD1. V shed 5 bases, J shed 5 bases, and the junction held 8 bases outside the gene matches. The CDR3 spans 14 residues. The germline CDR1 and CDR2 sequences are MDHEN and SYDVKM. The CDR3 sequence: CASSRGQQAETQYF. The CDR3 bases are TGTGCCAGCAGTAGGGGACAGCAAGCGGAGACCCAGTACTTC.

The chain links TRBV7-9 to TRBJ1-1; possibly TRBD1 for D (6 bases). The length of the CDR3 is 12 residues. V dropped 4 bases and J dropped 7 bases, with 10 bases sitting between them. Per germline, CDR1 SEHNR and CDR2 FQNEAQ (reference sequence). CDR3 bases: TGTGCCAGCAGCTCCGGACAGATTGAAGCTTTCTTT. The encoded protein is CASSSGQIEAFF. Drawing the rest from reference TRBV7-9 and TRBJ1-1, the complete variable domain is DTGVSQNPRHKITKRGQNVTFRCDPISEHNRLYWYRQTLGQGPEFLTYFQNEAQLEKSRLLSDRFSAERPKGSFSTLEIQRTEQGDSAMYLCASSSGQIEAFFGQGTRLTVV.